This T cell receptor beta chain was retrieved from a study of T cell responses to AZD1222 COVID-19 vaccine. Regarding the study as a whole: Along spike, vaccine-associated CD4 TCRs were found throughout, with dominance at 160-218 and 743-854. Reports say nearly half of spike-specific TCRs go after unmutated variant regions.

The data were produced by immunoSEQ multiplex PCR, yet TCRdb's version contains in-frame clones alone and is incomplete. The repertoire holds approximately 93,000 clones, with about 89% as singletons. Second-dose schedules of about 4 or about 12 weeks were combined. Concerning this clone: Its antigen is unidentified.

CDR3 length equals 15 residues. Trimming pared 4 bases from V and 5 bases from J, leaving 17 bases between. The germline V gene has CDR1 LNHDA and CDR2 SQIVND (reference sequence). This sequence joins TRBV19 and TRBJ1-2; D is ambiguous. The receptor comes from an adult who received the AZD1222 COVID-19 vaccine. The material sequenced was peripheral blood, taken 28 days after the second AZD1222 dose. CDR3 DNA: TGTGCCAGTAGTACTGACGGTTTCCCTTCTTATGGCTACACCTTC. Protein sequence: CASSTDGFPSYGYTF.